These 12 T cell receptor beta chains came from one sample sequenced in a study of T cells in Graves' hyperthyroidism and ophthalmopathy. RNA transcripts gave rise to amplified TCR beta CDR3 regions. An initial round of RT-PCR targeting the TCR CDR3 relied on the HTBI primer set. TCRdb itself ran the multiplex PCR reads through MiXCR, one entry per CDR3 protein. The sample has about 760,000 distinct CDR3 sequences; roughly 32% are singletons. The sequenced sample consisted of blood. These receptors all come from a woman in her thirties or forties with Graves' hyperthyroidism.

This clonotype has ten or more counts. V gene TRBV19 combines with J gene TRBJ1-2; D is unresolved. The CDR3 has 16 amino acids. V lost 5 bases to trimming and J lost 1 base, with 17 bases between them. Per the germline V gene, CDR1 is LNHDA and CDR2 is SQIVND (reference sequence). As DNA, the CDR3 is TGTGCCAGTAGTCCCCGGCCAACCATAGATAACTATGGCTACACCTTC. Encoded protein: CASSPRPTIDNYGYTF.

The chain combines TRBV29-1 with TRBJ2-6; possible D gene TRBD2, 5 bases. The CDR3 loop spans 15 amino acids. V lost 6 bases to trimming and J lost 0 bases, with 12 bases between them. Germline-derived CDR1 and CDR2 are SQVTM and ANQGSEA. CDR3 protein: CSVARGNSGANVLTF. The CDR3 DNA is TGCAGCGTCGCCCGAGGGAACTCTGGGGCCAACGTCCTGACTTTC.

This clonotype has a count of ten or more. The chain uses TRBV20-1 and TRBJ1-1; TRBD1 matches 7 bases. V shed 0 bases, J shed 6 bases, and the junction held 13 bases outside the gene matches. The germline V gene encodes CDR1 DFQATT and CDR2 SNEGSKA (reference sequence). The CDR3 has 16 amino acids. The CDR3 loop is CSARDWGRQGGAEAFF. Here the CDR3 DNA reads TGCAGTGCTAGAGATTGGGGTCGACAGGGTGGGGCTGAAGCTTTCTTT.

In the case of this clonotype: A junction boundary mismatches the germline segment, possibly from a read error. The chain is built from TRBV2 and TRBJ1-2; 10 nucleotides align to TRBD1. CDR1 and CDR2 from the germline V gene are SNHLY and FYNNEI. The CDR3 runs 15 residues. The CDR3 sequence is CTSSPMGQGLYGYTF. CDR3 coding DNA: TGTACCAGCAGTCCCATGGGACAGGGGCTCTATGGCTACACCTTC.

The CDR3 is CAISYEAGASYEQYF. CDR3 nucleotides: TGTGCCATCAGTTACGAGGCAGGGGCGTCCTACGAGCAGTACTTC. The chain employs TRBV10-3 and TRBJ2-7, with D perhaps matching TRBD1 (6 bases). The length of the CDR3 is 15 residues. The ends were cut back, 5 bases at V and 1 base at J, with 15 bases in the middle. CDR1 is ENHRY, CDR2 SYGVKD, per germline.

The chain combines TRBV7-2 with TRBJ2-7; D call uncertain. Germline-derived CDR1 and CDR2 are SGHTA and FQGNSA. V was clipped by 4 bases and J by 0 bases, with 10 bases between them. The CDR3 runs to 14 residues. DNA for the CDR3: TGTGCCAGCAGCTCACCAACGAGCTCCTACGAGCAGTACTTC. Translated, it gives CASSSPTSSYEQYF. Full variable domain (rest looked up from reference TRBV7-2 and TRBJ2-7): GAGVSQSPSNKVTEKGKDVELRCDPISGHTALYWYRQSLGQGLEFLIYFQGNSAPDKSGLPSDRFSAERTGGSVSTLTIQRTQQEDSAVYLCASSSPTSSYEQYFGPGTRLTVT.

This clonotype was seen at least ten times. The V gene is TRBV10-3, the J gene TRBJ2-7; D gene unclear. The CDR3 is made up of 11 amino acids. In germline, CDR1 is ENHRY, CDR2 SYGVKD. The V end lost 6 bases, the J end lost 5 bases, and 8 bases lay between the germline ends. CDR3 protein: CAIRVRDEQYF. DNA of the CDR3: TGTGCCATCAGGGTACGGGACGAGCAGTACTTC.

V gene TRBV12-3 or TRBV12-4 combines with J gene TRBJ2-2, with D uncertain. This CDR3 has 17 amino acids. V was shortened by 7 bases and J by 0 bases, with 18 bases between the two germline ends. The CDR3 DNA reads TGTGCCAGCACCCCCCTGTTGGGGAATACGAACACCGGGGAGCTGTTTTTT. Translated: CASTPLLGNTNTGELFF.

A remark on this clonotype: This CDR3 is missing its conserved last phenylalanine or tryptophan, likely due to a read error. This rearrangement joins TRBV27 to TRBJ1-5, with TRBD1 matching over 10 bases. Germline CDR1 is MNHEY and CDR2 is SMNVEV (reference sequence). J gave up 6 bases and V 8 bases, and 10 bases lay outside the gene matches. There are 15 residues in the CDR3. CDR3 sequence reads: CASGGQGPTRQPQHS. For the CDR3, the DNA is TGTGCCAGCGGGGGACAGGGGCCTACCCGTCAGCCCCAGCATTCT.

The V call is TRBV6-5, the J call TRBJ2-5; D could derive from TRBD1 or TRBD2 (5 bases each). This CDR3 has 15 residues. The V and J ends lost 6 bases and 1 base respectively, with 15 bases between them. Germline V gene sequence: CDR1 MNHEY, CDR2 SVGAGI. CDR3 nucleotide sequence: TGTGCCAGCAGGCTCCTTCGGGACGCCCAAGAGACCCAGTACTTC. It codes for CASRLLRDAQETQYF.

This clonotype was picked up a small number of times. For the CDR3, the DNA is TGCAGTGCCCCGGGGCAAGCGGGCTATGGCTACACCTTC. Protein: CSAPGQAGYGYTF. This chain connects TRBV20-1 to TRBJ1-2, with TRBD1 as a possible D gene (5 bases). The germline gives CDR1 DFQATT, CDR2 SNEGSKA (reference sequence). V shed 6 bases and J shed 4 bases, with 15 bases lying between them. This CDR3 is 13 amino acids long.

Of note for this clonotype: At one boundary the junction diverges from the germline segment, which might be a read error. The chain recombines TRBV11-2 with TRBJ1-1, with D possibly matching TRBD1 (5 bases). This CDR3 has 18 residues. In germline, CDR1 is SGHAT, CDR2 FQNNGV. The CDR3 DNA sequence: TGCGCCAGCAGCCAATCGATCAGGAGTCACCGGGGCTTCACTGAAGCTTTCTTT. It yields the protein CASSQSIRSHRGFTEAFF.